Listed here are 27 T cell receptor beta chains from one sample, sequenced in a study of blood T cell repertoires in COVID-19. Libraries were prepared by immunoSEQ multiplex PCR; TCRdb keeps only in-frame clonotypes and omits some of them. The repertoire has a few hundred thousand clones, around 90% of them found once; the top ten carry roughly 2.7%. The sample comprised peripheral blood. The source of these receptors is a person aged 18 to 35 with COVID-19, enrolled during active disease.

Here the CDR3 reads CATSDGERQYF. The CDR3 DNA sequence: TGTGCCACCAGTGATGGGGAGAGGCAGTATTTT. This chain connects TRBV24-1 to TRBJ2-3; a weak D match, TRBD2 (5 bases). The CDR3 has 11 residues. Germline CDR1 reads KGHDR; CDR2 reads SFDVKD. The V and J ends lost 3 bases and 11 bases respectively, with 8 bases between them.

CDR3 sequence (DNA): TGTGCCAGCAGCCGAGCGGGAGGGACTTACGAGCAGTACTTC. Translating gives CASSRAGGTYEQYF. J is TRBJ2-7 and V is TRBV28; 10 nucleotides match TRBD2. The CDR3 consists of 14 residues. CDR1 and CDR2 (germline): MDHEN, SYDVKM. V lost 6 bases and J lost 4; bases outside the gene matches: 6.

V gene TRBV9 combines with J gene TRBJ2-1, with 9 nucleotides matching TRBD2. J gave up 0 bases and V 4 bases, and 14 bases lay outside the gene matches. Per the germline V gene, CDR1 is SGDLS and CDR2 is YYNGEE. The CDR3 is made up of 19 amino acids. The CDR3 sequence is CASSHPNPSGRSSYNEQFF. As DNA, the CDR3 is TGTGCCAGCAGCCATCCGAATCCGAGCGGGAGGAGCTCCTACAATGAGCAGTTCTTC.

This clone was observed a single time. Other DNA sequences from this sample encode an identical CDR3 as well. This rearrangement joins TRBV7-9 to TRBJ2-5; 10 bases line up with TRBD2. CDR1 and CDR2 from the germline V gene are SEHNR and FQNEAQ (reference sequence). CDR3 length: 15 amino acids. The junction had 3 bases not matched to a gene; V was cut back by 1 base and J by 4 bases. CDR3 in amino acids: CASSLEVAGGETQYF. CDR3 DNA sequence: TGTGCCAGCAGCTTAGAGGTAGCGGGGGGAGAGACCCAGTACTTC.

CDR3 bases: TGTGCCAGCAGCGCACAGGGGGTAGGGGAGACCCAGTACTTC. As protein: CASSAQGVGETQYF. The rearrangement links TRBV7-3 to TRBJ2-5; TRBD1 aligns across 8 bases. The trim removed 5 bases at V and 5 bases at J, leaving 7 bases unmatched. The CDR3 spans 14 residues. Germline assignment: CDR1 SGHTA and CDR2 FQGTGA.

The genes are TRBV3-1 (or the pseudogene TRBV3-2) and TRBJ2-3, with 8 bases that match TRBD2. Germline V gene data show CDR1 as LGHDT and CDR2 as YNNKEL (reference sequence). V shed 5 bases, J shed 4 bases, and the junction held 14 bases outside the gene matches. This CDR3 contains 17 residues. The CDR3 reads CASSEAGVGYGSDTQYF. For the CDR3, the DNA is TGTGCCAGCAGCGAAGCGGGAGTAGGGTACGGCTCAGATACGCAGTATTTT.

This rearrangement joins TRBV5-4 to TRBJ2-1; TRBD2 aligns across 7 bases. This CDR3 comprises 15 residues. From germline, CDR1 is SGHNT and CDR2 YYREEE (reference sequence). Losses at the gene ends were 5 bases for V and 0 bases for J; bases not matched to a gene: 5. CDR3 protein: CASSSLAVSYNEQFF. The CDR3 DNA reads as TGTGCCAGCAGTTCCCTAGCGGTCTCCTACAATGAGCAGTTCTTC.

The chain has TRBV4-1 and TRBJ1-3; D gene ambiguous. Germline CDR1 and CDR2: MGHRA and YSYEKL. V shed 2 bases and J shed 0 bases, with 5 bases lying between them. This CDR3 comprises 14 residues. The CDR3 DNA sequence: TGCGCCAGCAGCCAACCCCGCTCTGGAAACACCATATATTTT. It yields the protein CASSQPRSGNTIYF.

The chain is built from TRBV2 and TRBJ2-3; 11 bases match TRBD2. Germline trimming cut 6 bases from V and 2 bases from J; bases unmatched to any gene: 10. This CDR3 has 17 amino acids. CDR1 and CDR2 from the germline V gene are SNHLY and FYNNEI. This CDR3 is CASRPGTSGYHTDTQYF. In DNA form, the CDR3 reads TGTGCCAGCAGACCCGGGACTAGCGGATACCACACAGATACGCAGTATTTT.

V is TRBV6-4 and J is TRBJ1-5; unclear D gene. Trimming took off 2 bases at V and 7 bases at J, with 9 bases between the two ends. CDR3 length equals 13 residues. Germline CDR1 MRHNA, CDR2 SNTAGT. The chain's CDR3 is CASSDHPGQPQHF. CDR3 nucleotide sequence: TGTGCCAGCAGTGACCACCCCGGGCAGCCCCAGCATTTT.

The chain joins TRBV18 to TRBJ1-1, with unresolved D. Germline CDR1 and CDR2: KGHSH and LQKENI. The CDR3 contains 13 residues. V was cut by 2 bases and J by 6 bases, with 10 bases left in between. The CDR3, as DNA: TGTGCCAGCTCACCAATCCCAGTTCCTGAAGCTTTCTTT. This gives the protein CASSPIPVPEAFF. The full variable domain, with the rest looked up from reference TRBV18 and TRBJ1-1, is NAGVMQNPRHLVRRRGQEARLRCSPMKGHSHVYWYRQLPEEGLKFMVYLQKENIIDESGMPKERFSAEFPKEGPSILRIQQVVRGDSAAYFCASSPIPVPEAFFGQGTRLTVV.

The chain joins TRBV7-2 to TRBJ2-5; 9 bases are a match to TRBD1. Germline-derived CDR1 and CDR2 are SGHTA and FQGNSA. The ends lost 4 bases at V and 5 bases at J; junction bases unmatched: 5. The CDR3 is made up of 14 amino acids. The CDR3 loop is CASSSQGARETQYF. The CDR3, as DNA: TGTGCCAGCAGCTCACAGGGGGCCCGGGAGACCCAGTACTTC.

The J gene is TRBJ2-2, the V gene TRBV7-9, with D possibly being TRBD2 (5 bases). The length of the CDR3 is 13 residues. The V end was cut by 2 bases, the J end by 7 bases, with 8 bases between. Germline CDR1 and CDR2: SEHNR and FQNEAQ (reference sequence). DNA of the CDR3: TGTGCCAGCAGCTTACTGGAGGTCGGGGAGCTGTTTTTT. Translating gives CASSLLEVGELFF.

The genes are TRBV11-2 and TRBJ2-3, with 7 positions matching TRBD2. V trimming: 1 base; J trimming: 2 bases; junction bases outside the gene matches: 6. The CDR3 contains 16 residues. Germline V lookup: CDR1 SGHAT, CDR2 FQNNGV. In nucleotides, the CDR3 is TGTGCCAGCAGCTTAGTTTTAGCGGGCTACACAGATACGCAGTATTTT. Its translation: CASSLVLAGYTDTQYF.

The chain is built from TRBV28 and TRBJ1-6, with D hard to call. V shed 8 bases and J shed 4 bases, with 6 bases lying between them. This CDR3 region has 12 residues. CDR1 is MDHEN, CDR2 SYDVKM, per germline. In DNA form, the CDR3 reads TGTGCCAGCGGAGGGTATAATTCACCCCTCCACTTT. Translation: CASGGYNSPLHF.

V is TRBV21-1 and J is TRBJ2-6; the listed D gene, TRBD2, was not tested against the DNA. TRBV21-1 is labeled a pseudogene. The CDR3 contains 17 residues. The CDR3 here is CASSKAPADSGANVLTF. CDR3 nucleotide sequence: TGTGCCAGCAGCAAAGCGCCAGCGGACTCTGGGGCCAACGTCCTGACTTTC.

J is TRBJ2-1 and V is TRBV5-4, with 14 bases matching TRBD2. CDR1 SGHNT and CDR2 YYREEE come from the germline V gene (reference sequence). The length of the CDR3 is 16 residues. Unmatched junction bases numbered 9, after V lost 5 bases and J lost 8 bases. The CDR3 sequence: CASSPKTSGRVHEQFF. In DNA form, the CDR3 reads TGTGCCAGCAGTCCTAAGACTAGCGGGAGGGTCCATGAGCAGTTCTTC.

This chain connects TRBV27 to TRBJ1-1, with D uncertain. Trimming cost V 5 bases and J 4 bases, with 14 bases left between them. CDR1 is MNHEY and CDR2 is SMNVEV in the germline V gene (reference sequence). The CDR3 contains 14 residues. CDR3 in amino acids: CASSLKQIATEAFF. As DNA, the CDR3 is TGTGCCAGCAGTCTTAAGCAAATCGCCACTGAAGCTTTCTTT.

The rearrangement uses TRBV30 and TRBJ2-6, with 7 bases lining up with TRBD1. V lost 5 bases, J lost 4 bases, and 5 bases stayed unmatched. The CDR3 contains 14 residues. The germline V gene encodes CDR1 GTSNPN and CDR2 SVGIG (reference sequence). The DNA for the CDR3 is TGTGCCTGGTCCAGGGGGTCCGGGGCCAACGTCCTGACTTTC. It is translated as CAWSRGSGANVLTF.

The chain has TRBV29-1 and TRBJ2-1; 7 bases fit TRBD2. Germline-derived CDR1 and CDR2 are SQVTM and ANQGSEA. This CDR3 has 15 amino acids. V shed 3 bases and J 2 bases; nucleotides not matched to a gene: 7. In DNA, the CDR3 is TGCAGCGTTGATCCTGGCGGGAGAACCTACAATGAGCAGTTCTTC. Amino acids: CSVDPGGRTYNEQFF.

The rearrangement links TRBV28 to TRBJ2-7; D gene uncertain. There are 14 residues in the CDR3. Trimming took 3 bases from V and 4 from J, leaving 13 bases between them. The germline V gene encodes CDR1 MDHEN and CDR2 SYDVKM. CDR3 nucleotides: TGTGCCAGCAGTTTGCGTACGATGAATTACGAGCAGTACTTC. Amino acids: CASSLRTMNYEQYF. Full variable domain (missing parts from reference TRBV28 and TRBJ2-7): DVKVTQSSRYLVKRTGEKVFLECVQDMDHENMFWYRQDPGLGLRLIYFSYDVKMKEKGDIPEGYSVSREKKERFSLILESASTNQTSMYLCASSLRTMNYEQYFGPGTRLTVT.

V and J are TRBV5-1 and TRBJ1-3; TRBD1 might be the D (6 bases). Deletions cut 6 bases from V and 4 bases from J, with 11 bases between. The CDR3 length is 13 residues. Germline V lookup: CDR1 SGHRS, CDR2 YFSETQ. The CDR3 here is CASMDSDGNTIYF. DNA of the CDR3: TGCGCCAGCATGGACAGTGACGGAAACACCATATATTTT.

The gene calls are TRBV7-9 and TRBJ2-7; D may be TRBD1 (6 bases). V lost 4 bases and J lost 8, with 15 bases in between. This CDR3 spans 13 amino acids. Germline V lookup: CDR1 SEHNR, CDR2 FQNEAQ (reference sequence). The CDR3: CASSWNRDIQQYF. In nucleotides, the CDR3 is TGTGCCAGCAGCTGGAACCGGGACATCCAGCAGTACTTC. Full variable domain (rest looked up from reference TRBV7-9 and TRBJ2-7): DTGVSQNPRHKITKRGQNVTFRCDPISEHNRLYWYRQTLGQGPEFLTYFQNEAQLEKSRLLSDRFSAERPKGSFSTLEIQRTEQGDSAMYLCASSWNRDIQQYFGPGTRLTVT.

This chain joins TRBV24-1 and TRBJ1-5; possible D gene TRBD1, 5 bases. The V gene lost 2 bases and the J gene lost 4 bases, with 8 bases spanning the gap. CDR1 and CDR2 from the germline V gene are KGHDR and SFDVKD. The CDR3 consists of 14 residues. CDR3 sequence reads: CATSDYRGNQPQHF. The CDR3 DNA is TGTGCCACCAGTGATTATCGGGGGAATCAGCCCCAGCATTTT.

This rearrangement joins TRBV29-1 to TRBJ1-4; TRBD1 is a possible D gene (5 bases). Germline V gives CDR1 SQVTM, CDR2 ANQGSEA. The CDR3 spans 18 residues. V was clipped by 0 bases and J by 6 bases, with 23 bases between them. Here the CDR3 reads CSVEDPWAGTGGDEKLFF. In DNA form, the CDR3 reads TGCAGCGTTGAAGATCCTTGGGCAGGGACGGGAGGCGATGAAAAACTGTTTTTT. Full variable domain (rest looked up from reference TRBV29-1 and TRBJ1-4): SAVISQKPSRDICQRGTSLTIQCQVDSQVTMMFWYRQQPGQSLTLIATANQGSEATYESGFVIDKFPISRPNLTFSTLTVSNMSPEDSSIYLCSVEDPWAGTGGDEKLFFGSGTQLSVL.

This clone was counted a single time. The gene calls are TRBV19 and TRBJ1-1; possibly TRBD1 for D (6 bases). Trimming shortened V by 7 bases and J by 3 bases, and 18 bases separated the two germline ends. The germline V gene encodes CDR1 LNHDA and CDR2 SQIVND (reference sequence). This CDR3 has 15 amino acids. CDR3 DNA: TGTGCCAGTACCAATGGGGGGGCGCAGGACACTGAAGCTTTCTTT. Protein: CASTNGGAQDTEAFF.

The chain carries TRBV28 and TRBJ1-1; no reliable D call. Deletions cut 5 bases from V and 4 bases from J, with 14 bases between. The germline CDR1 and CDR2 sequences are MDHEN and SYDVKM. The CDR3 length is 14 residues. CDR3 in amino acids: CASSPQHWSTEAFF. DNA of the CDR3: TGTGCCAGCAGTCCGCAACATTGGAGCACTGAAGCTTTCTTT.